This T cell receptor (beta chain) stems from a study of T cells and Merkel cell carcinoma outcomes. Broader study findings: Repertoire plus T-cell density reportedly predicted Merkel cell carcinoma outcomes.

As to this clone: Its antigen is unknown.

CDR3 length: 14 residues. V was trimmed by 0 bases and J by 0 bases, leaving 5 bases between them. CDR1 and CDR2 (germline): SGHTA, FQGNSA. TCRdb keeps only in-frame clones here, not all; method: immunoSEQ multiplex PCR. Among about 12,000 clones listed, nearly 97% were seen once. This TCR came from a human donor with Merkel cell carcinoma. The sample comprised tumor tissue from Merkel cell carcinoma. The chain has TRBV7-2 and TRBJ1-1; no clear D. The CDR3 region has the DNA TGTGCCAGCAGCTTAGCGCGGGTGAACACTGAAGCTTTCTTT. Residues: CASSLARVNTEAFF.